This TCR beta chain was sequenced in a study of preoperative IRX-2 immunotherapy in early breast cancer. The table came from immunoSEQ multiplex PCR; TCRdb's copy has only in-frame clones and leaves some out. The repertoire holds approximately 34,000 clones, with roughly 96% as singletons. Treatment described: preoperative locoregional IRX-2 cytokine immunotherapy. Preoperative locoregional IRX-2 cytokine immunotherapy was tested in the phase Ib source study. The CDR3 is 15 residues long. Germline CDR1 reads MNHEY; CDR2 reads SMNVEV (reference sequence). J lost 1 base, V lost 3 bases, and 2 bases had no gene match. With respect to this clone: This sample includes further DNA sequences coding for the same CDR3.

The TCR sequence derives from a human donor with breast cancer. Sampling was performed from a patient treated with IRX-2 immunotherapy. The chain combines TRBV27 with TRBJ1-5, with 8 nucleotides matching TRBD1. The CDR3 loop reads CASSFQGASNQPQHF. As DNA, the CDR3 is TGTGCCAGCAGTTTTCAGGGGGCGAGCAATCAGCCCCAGCATTTT.